Listed here are 10 T cell receptor beta chains from one sample, sequenced in a study of PD-L1 blockade in urothelial cancer. Assay used: immunoSEQ multiplex PCR; TCRdb lists only in-frame clones, some missing. The table lists tens of thousands of clones, around three quarters of them singletons, with approximately 4% in the top ten. Sequences were derived from PBMCs, sampled around atezolizumab (anti-PD-L1) treatment. The receptor set was obtained from a man in his 70s with urothelial cancer.

This clone was counted between two and nine times. V and J are TRBV9 and TRBJ2-1; D possibly corresponds to TRBD2 (5 bases). The CDR3 covers 15 residues. V lost 0 bases, J lost 8 bases, and 15 bases lay in between. The germline V gene encodes CDR1 SGDLS and CDR2 YYNGEE. CDR3: CASSVVGSGKDEQFF. The CDR3 DNA is TGTGCCAGCAGCGTAGTAGGGTCCGGGAAAGATGAGCAGTTCTTC.

The chain employs TRBV28 and TRBJ2-7, with a possible D match to TRBD2 (6 bases). The CDR3 spans 15 residues. The V end was cut by 6 bases, the J end by 2 bases, with 17 bases between. Per germline, CDR1 MDHEN and CDR2 SYDVKM. Written as DNA, the CDR3 is TGTGCCAGCAGCCCTCTATCTAGCGCGGCCTACGAGCAGTACTTC. Translation: CASSPLSSAAYEQYF. Full variable domain (missing parts from reference TRBV28 and TRBJ2-7): DVKVTQSSRYLVKRTGEKVFLECVQDMDHENMFWYRQDPGLGLRLIYFSYDVKMKEKGDIPEGYSVSREKKERFSLILESASTNQTSMYLCASSPLSSAAYEQYFGPGTRLTVT.

This chain uses TRBV11-2 with TRBJ2-5; no reliable D call. V was pared by 1 base and J by 4 bases, with 4 bases between. This CDR3 region has 12 residues. CDR1 SGHAT and CDR2 FQNNGV come from the germline V gene. CDR3 amino acids: CASSLVSETQYF. As DNA, the CDR3 is TGTGCCAGCAGCTTAGTCTCAGAGACCCAGTACTTC.

The chain carries TRBV7-3 and TRBJ2-7; possible D gene TRBD1, 5 bases. This CDR3 spans 17 amino acids. The germline V and J ends were trimmed by 3 bases and 2 bases, with 20 bases remaining between them. CDR1 SGHTA and CDR2 FQGTGA come from the germline V gene. CDR3 DNA sequence: TGTGCCAGCAGCTTTACATGCCCAGGGATGACGGCCTACGAGCAGTACTTC. The encoded protein is CASSFTCPGMTAYEQYF.

This clone was detected a few times. This chain joins TRBV4-1 and TRBJ1-3, with D unclear. Germline V CDR1 and CDR2: MGHRA, YSYEKL. Trimming removed 0 bases at V and 4 bases at J, with 7 bases between. The CDR3 covers 14 residues. The CDR3 nucleotides read TGCGCCAGCAGCCAAGATACCAGAGGAAACACCATATATTTT. It encodes CASSQDTRGNTIYF.

The V gene is TRBV29-1, the J gene TRBJ2-5, with 7 positions matching TRBD2. V shed 0 bases and J 5 bases; nucleotides not matched to a gene: 15. The germline CDR1 and CDR2 sequences are SQVTM and ANQGSEA. The CDR3 contains 17 residues. This CDR3 reads CSVEDRRQLMRGETQYF. Here the CDR3 DNA reads TGCAGCGTTGAAGATCGGCGACAGCTAATGCGGGGGGAGACCCAGTACTTC.

This clone occurred once. The chain couples TRBV7-2 to TRBJ2-1, with 10 bases identical to TRBD2. This CDR3 contains 13 residues. Germline V gene sequence: CDR1 SGHTA, CDR2 FQGNSA. J was trimmed by 7 bases and V by 4 bases; bases with no gene match: 1. The CDR3 coding sequence is TGTGCCAGCAGCTGGACTAGCGGAAATGAGCAGTTCTTC. It encodes CASSWTSGNEQFF.

The J gene is TRBJ2-1, the V gene TRBV18, with 10 bases fitting TRBD2. V shed 0 bases, J shed 5 bases, and the junction held 4 bases outside the gene matches. The CDR3 length is 16 residues. CDR1 KGHSH and CDR2 LQKENI come from the germline V gene. DNA of the CDR3: TGTGCCAGCTCACCACCTAACCTAGCGGGAGACAATGAGCAGTTCTTC. Protein: CASSPPNLAGDNEQFF.

The J gene is TRBJ2-7, the V gene TRBV9; 7 nucleotides agree with TRBD1. There are 15 residues in the CDR3. Trimming took 3 bases from V and 0 from J; bases not matched to a gene: 6. Looked up from germline, CDR1 is SGDLS and CDR2 is YYNGEE. CDR3 sequence (DNA): TGTGCCAGCAGCGCCGGGACAGCCCCCTCCTACGAGCAGTACTTC. This codes for CASSAGTAPSYEQYF.

CDR3 in amino acids: CASSPLGQGGDTQYF. CDR3 bases: TGTGCCAGCAGCCCCTTGGGACAGGGTGGGGATACGCAGTATTTT. The genes are TRBV4-2 and TRBJ2-3; the match to TRBD1 covers 9 bases. After removal of 4 bases from V and 6 bases from J, the junction contained 8 bases not matched to a gene. CDR3 length: 15 residues. Germline lookup yields CDR1 LGHNA and CDR2 YNFKEQ.